A single T cell receptor beta chain is shown here with its context. Its matching antigen is unknown. As for treatment: approximately nine-day PBMC culture with coronavirus spike peptide pools or control peptides (ViraFEST assay). Those CD4+ T cells from the unexposed donor predate the COVID-19 pandemic (2011-2018). The CDR3 has 12 residues. V was pared by 3 bases and J by 9 bases, with 10 bases between. This sample is part of a study of vaccination and CD4 T cells after COVID-19. Cultured CD4+ T-cell DNA underwent Oncomine TCR Beta short-read sequencing. TCRdb used MiXCR to reprocess the PCR reads, holding one entry per CDR3 protein. This sample carries roughly 1,900 distinct CDR3 sequences, about 20% of them seen once, and the ten largest clones take roughly 60%.

The clonotype was recovered from a human donor in good health. The material sequenced was CD4+ T cells from blood, cultured in vitro. V gene TRBV5-3 combines with J gene TRBJ1-5; D is unclear. TRBV5-3 falls under the ORF class, with uncertain function. CDR3 nucleotide sequence: TGTGCCAGAAGCTACGGGCTCATGCCCCAGCATTTT. Amino acids: CARSYGLMPQHF.